The 8 T cell receptor beta chains reported below all come from one sample, sequenced in a study of blood T cell repertoires in COVID-19. Libraries were prepared by immunoSEQ multiplex PCR; TCRdb keeps only in-frame clonotypes and omits some of them. This table has some 250,000 clones, 88% appearing once. Sequences were obtained from peripheral blood. Every receptor here comes from a woman in her forties who had recovered from COVID-19.

The J gene is TRBJ1-5, the V gene TRBV5-6; no clear D gene. This CDR3 has 14 amino acids. With 4 bases removed from V and 2 bases from J, the gap between germline ends came to 10 bases. In germline, CDR1 is SGHDT, CDR2 YYEEEE. The CDR3 here is CASSAWEGNQPQHF. DNA of the CDR3: TGTGCCAGCAGCGCCTGGGAGGGCAATCAGCCCCAGCATTTT.

The genes are TRBV6-5 and TRBJ1-2; TRBD1 is a possible D gene (5 bases). The V end lost 6 bases, the J end lost 8 bases, and 22 bases lay between the germline ends. Germline V gene lookup returns CDR1 MNHEY and CDR2 SVGAGI. The CDR3 is 15 residues long. The CDR3 sequence is CASSPPAGTGGGYTF. CDR3 in DNA: TGTGCCAGCAGCCCACCCGCGGGGACGGGTGGCGGCTACACCTTC.

This clone appeared a single time. V is TRBV5-1 and J is TRBJ2-7; 8 bases agree with TRBD2. The trim removed 0 bases at V and 1 base at J, leaving 9 bases unmatched. Germline lookup yields CDR1 SGHRS and CDR2 YFSETQ. The CDR3 totals 17 residues. The CDR3 reads CASSLGASGPTSYEQYF. The CDR3 bases are TGCGCCAGCAGCTTGGGGGCTAGCGGGCCGACATCCTACGAGCAGTACTTC.

The genes are TRBV11-2 and TRBJ1-4, with 7 bases identical to TRBD1. This CDR3 comprises 15 residues. From germline, CDR1 is SGHAT and CDR2 FQNNGV. J gave up 6 bases and V 5 bases, and 9 bases lay outside the gene matches. As DNA, the CDR3 is TGTGCCAGCAGCCCCGGACAGGATCTTTATGAAAAACTGTTTTTT. It codes for CASSPGQDLYEKLFF. Full variable domain (missing parts from reference TRBV11-2 and TRBJ1-4): EAGVAQSPRYKIIEKRQSVAFWCNPISGHATLYWYQQILGQGPKLLIQFQNNGVVDDSQLPKDRFSAERLKGVDSTLKIQPAKLEDSAVYLCASSPGQDLYEKLFFGSGTQLSVL.

The chain links TRBV7-9 to TRBJ1-2; 9 bases align to TRBD1. Per germline, CDR1 SEHNR and CDR2 FQNEAQ (reference sequence). The trim removed 5 bases at V and 5 bases at J, leaving 12 bases unmatched. The CDR3 extends over 16 amino acids. The CDR3 DNA follows: TGTGCCAGCAGCGCCCCCGGGACAGGGAAAACTTATGGCTACACCTTC. Protein product: CASSAPGTGKTYGYTF.

CDR3 region: CASTSDRWNQPQHF. In nucleotides, the CDR3 is TGTGCCAGCACTTCAGACAGGTGGAATCAGCCCCAGCATTTT. This sequence joins TRBV6-5 and TRBJ1-5; TRBD1 is a possible D gene (6 bases). Looked up from germline, CDR1 is MNHEY and CDR2 is SVGAGI. Trimming left V 7 bases short and J 4 bases short, with 14 bases between. There are 14 residues in the CDR3.

The chain employs TRBV27 and TRBJ2-3, with 9 positions matching TRBD2. Germline V gene sequence: CDR1 MNHEY, CDR2 SMNVEV (reference sequence). The CDR3 is 15 residues long. V shed 5 bases and J 2 bases; nucleotides not matched to a gene: 5. The CDR3 reads CASSPGLANTDTQYF. CDR3 sequence (DNA): TGTGCCAGCAGTCCGGGACTAGCCAACACAGATACGCAGTATTTT.

This chain links TRBV15 with TRBJ1-4, with D uncertain. This CDR3 is 13 amino acids long. Germline-derived CDR1 and CDR2 are LNHNV and YYDKDF (reference sequence). Trimming stripped 1 base from V and 8 bases from J, with 8 bases between. The CDR3 bases are TGTGCCACCAGCAGAGGACAACGGGAAAAACTGTTTTTT. Translating gives CATSRGQREKLFF.